The 17 T cell receptor beta chains reported below all come from one sample, sequenced in a study of T cell responses to AZD1222 COVID-19 vaccine. The data were produced by immunoSEQ multiplex PCR, yet TCRdb's version contains in-frame clones alone and is incomplete. The table records about 110,000 clones, more than 85% of them present only once. This specimen was peripheral blood, taken on day 0 of AZD1222 vaccination. Receptors were obtained from an adult in good health.

The genes are TRBV9 and TRBJ2-1; perhaps TRBD1 as D (5 bases). The CDR3 spans 14 residues. V was cut by 4 bases and J by 9 bases, with 17 bases left in between. Per germline, CDR1 SGDLS and CDR2 YYNGEE. CDR3 residues: CASSFRATDTEQFF. The DNA for the CDR3 is TGTGCCAGCAGCTTCCGGGCCACGGACACTGAGCAGTTCTTC.

This chain joins TRBV18 and TRBJ2-1; 7 nucleotides align to TRBD1. With 5 bases clipped from V and 2 bases from J, the junction kept 3 bases outside the gene matches. Per the germline V gene, CDR1 is KGHSH and CDR2 is LQKENI. The CDR3 length is 14 residues. CDR3 coding DNA: TGTGCCAGCTCAAGTCAGGGGGCCTACAATGAGCAGTTCTTC. Translation: CASSSQGAYNEQFF.

This clone showed up just once. This chain joins TRBV6-5 and TRBJ1-6; 7 positions match TRBD1. The germline gives CDR1 MNHEY, CDR2 SVGAGI. The CDR3 runs to 15 residues. V trimming: 2 bases; J trimming: 9 bases; junction bases outside the gene matches: 7. The CDR3 sequence is CASSYADRVSSPLHF. The CDR3 DNA reads TGTGCCAGCAGTTACGCCGACAGGGTCAGTTCACCCCTCCACTTT.

The V and J genes are TRBV6-1 and TRBJ1-4, with a tentative D call TRBD1 (5 bases). Trimming left V 1 base short and J 4 bases short, with 7 bases between. The CDR3 totals 14 residues. Germline-derived CDR1 and CDR2 are MNHNS and SASEGT. The CDR3 DNA sequence: TGTGCCAGCAGTGAAGGGGGGGGTAATGAAAAACTGTTTTTT. Translation gives CASSEGGGNEKLFF.

The genes are TRBV10-3 and TRBJ1-3, with D uncertain. The CDR3 covers 15 residues. Per germline, CDR1 ENHRY and CDR2 SYGVKD. Trimming pared 3 bases from V and 0 bases from J, leaving 9 bases between. The CDR3 DNA follows: TGTGCCATCAGTGATAAACTATCCTCTGGAAACACCATATATTTT. Translated: CAISDKLSSGNTIYF.

The V and J genes are TRBV6-2 or TRBV6-3 and TRBJ1-1; no clear D. Germline CDR1 and CDR2: MNHEY and SVGEGT. V was pared by 4 bases and J by 4 bases, with 10 bases between. The CDR3 contains 13 residues. Here the CDR3 reads CASSFLGGTEAFF. The CDR3 DNA follows: TGTGCCAGCAGTTTTCTCGGTGGCACTGAAGCTTTCTTT.

The chain recombines TRBV6-2 or TRBV6-3 with TRBJ2-1; no reliable D call. Trimming shortened V by 3 bases and J by 12 bases, and 15 bases separated the two germline ends. Germline V gene data show CDR1 as MNHEY and CDR2 as SVGEGT. The CDR3 is 13 amino acids. CDR3 protein: CASSYPPLDGQFF. The CDR3 nucleotides read TGTGCCAGCAGTTATCCCCCTCTCGACGGGCAGTTCTTC.

This clone has just one count. This chain connects TRBV7-8 to TRBJ2-3; weak D call: TRBD2 (6 bases). From germline, CDR1 is SGHVS and CDR2 FQNEAQ. V dropped 5 bases and J dropped 5 bases, with 26 bases sitting between them. This CDR3 has 18 residues. Here the CDR3 reads CASSQLPGLRTGGDTQYF. In nucleotides, the CDR3 is TGTGCCAGCAGCCAACTCCCGGGCCTCCGGACCGGGGGAGATACGCAGTATTTT.

This rearrangement joins TRBV12-3 or TRBV12-4 to TRBJ1-5, with a weak D call TRBD1 (5 bases). This CDR3 spans 13 amino acids. V was shortened by 6 bases and J by 0 bases, with 6 bases between the two germline ends. The CDR3 spells CASSGHSNQPQHF. CDR3 in DNA: TGTGCCAGCAGCGGACATAGCAATCAGCCCCAGCATTTT.

The chain is built from TRBV14 and TRBJ1-3, with a weak D call TRBD1 (5 bases). The germline V gene has CDR1 SGHDN and CDR2 FVKESK. This CDR3 comprises 15 residues. Trimming took off 4 bases at V and 0 bases at J, with 10 bases between the two ends. Here the CDR3 reads CASSPPTDSGNTIYF. CDR3 in DNA: TGTGCCAGCAGCCCCCCGACAGACTCTGGAAACACCATATATTTT.

The chain uses TRBV5-6 and TRBJ1-1; 9 bases are a match to TRBD1. Germline values: CDR1 SGHDT, CDR2 YYEEEE. Unmatched junction bases numbered 1, after V lost 3 bases and J lost 1 base. The CDR3 is made up of 14 amino acids. Here the CDR3 reads CASSWDRANTEAFF. DNA for the CDR3: TGTGCCAGCAGCTGGGACAGGGCGAACACTGAAGCTTTCTTT.

V is TRBV27 and J is TRBJ2-7, with 7 bases fitting TRBD1. The CDR3 loop spans 14 amino acids. The ends lost 3 bases at V and 6 bases at J; junction bases unmatched: 8. The germline V gene has CDR1 MNHEY and CDR2 SMNVEV (reference sequence). The CDR3 sequence is CASSLNYRGIEQYF. CDR3 in DNA: TGTGCCAGCAGTTTGAACTACAGGGGCATCGAGCAGTACTTC.

The V gene is TRBV15, the J gene TRBJ2-5, with 10 bases that match TRBD2. The CDR3 consists of 17 residues. The germline gives CDR1 LNHNV, CDR2 YYDKDF (reference sequence). The junction had 12 bases not matched to a gene; V was cut back by 1 base and J by 7 bases. CDR3 in amino acids: CATSRGGAGGPSGTQYF. As DNA, the CDR3 is TGTGCCACCAGCAGAGGAGGAGCGGGAGGGCCCTCGGGGACCCAGTACTTC.

This chain links TRBV7-2 with TRBJ2-3; no clear D gene. The CDR3 totals 14 residues. Germline V gene lookup returns CDR1 SGHTA and CDR2 FQGNSA. V gave up 1 base and J gave up 6 bases, with 11 bases separating them. Here the CDR3 DNA reads TGTGCCAGCAGCTTAGTCCCGTTGAAGGATACGCAGTATTTT. Its translation is CASSLVPLKDTQYF.

This chain links TRBV9 with TRBJ2-7, with no clear D. Germline CDR1 and CDR2: SGDLS and YYNGEE. This CDR3 is built from 12 residues. V was pared by 7 bases and J by 3 bases, with 11 bases between. CDR3 nucleotides: TGTGCCAGCGGGCGCACTAACTACGAGCAGTACTTC. Translated: CASGRTNYEQYF.

The chain employs TRBV30 and TRBJ1-2; D may be TRBD1 (6 bases). The length of the CDR3 is 14 residues. Looked up from germline, CDR1 is GTSNPN and CDR2 is SVGIG (reference sequence). Trimming took 5 bases from V and 3 from J, leaving 16 bases between them. The CDR3 region is CAWHPGGQHYGYTF. The CDR3 DNA follows: TGTGCCTGGCATCCCGGGGGGCAGCACTATGGCTACACCTTC.

This chain connects TRBV7-3 to TRBJ2-5; 7 nucleotides align to TRBD1. The CDR3 is 14 amino acids. Germline V gene sequence: CDR1 SGHTA, CDR2 FQGTGA. The V and J ends lost 3 bases and 7 bases, in that order; junction bases with no gene match: 8. The CDR3 nucleotides read TGTGCCAGCAGCTTGCGTAACAGGGGACGGACCCAGTACTTC. It yields the protein CASSLRNRGRTQYF.